The 25 T cell receptor beta chains below come from one sample, sequenced in a study of vaccination and CD4 T cells after COVID-19 (dated 2022 in TCRdb). Receptor amplification or capture employed PCR. TCRdb lists the instrument as Illumina iSeq 100. At the Johns Hopkins FTIC core, DNA from the cultured CD4+ T cells underwent TCR sequencing with the Oncomine TCR Beta short-read assay. TCRdb reprocessed the public reads (quality trimming at Q25 with fastp, clone calling with MiXCR) and kept in-frame beta chains. Entries are consolidated by CDR3 protein sequence, retaining the most common genes and DNA. A total of about 15,000 distinct CDR3 sequences appear in this sample, about 55% of them only once. The ten most abundant clones make up approximately 7.2% of the sample. No antigen has been identified for these receptors. The treatment or condition label on this specimen signifies: roughly 10-day PBMC culture with coronavirus spike peptide pools or control peptides (ViraFEST assay).

The sample consisted of CD4+ T cells from blood, cultured in vitro. These receptors were collected from a human donor who had recovered from COVID-19.

The chain's CDR3 is CASSPRETSGGGETQYF. CDR3 bases: TGTGCCAGCTCACCAAGAGAGACTAGCGGAGGCGGGGAGACCCAGTACTTC. V and J are TRBV18 and TRBJ2-5; the match to TRBD2 covers 9 bases. Germline CDR1 KGHSH, CDR2 LQKENI. CDR3 length: 17 amino acids. V lost 2 bases, J lost 5 bases, and 12 bases stayed unmatched.

This chain uses TRBV12-3 or TRBV12-4 with TRBJ1-2, with 11 bases identical to TRBD1. This CDR3 region has 13 residues. With 4 bases clipped from V and 8 bases from J, the junction kept 3 bases outside the gene matches. CDR3 amino acids: CASSSGQGVGYTF. DNA for the CDR3: TGTGCCAGCAGTTCGGGACAGGGGGTCGGCTACACCTTC.

This chain joins TRBV20-1 and TRBJ2-7; D is ambiguous. CDR1 is DFQATT, CDR2 SNEGSKA, per germline (reference sequence). Trimming removed 0 bases at V and 0 bases at J, with 9 bases between. The CDR3 contains 14 residues. The CDR3 loop is CSARDLGSSYEQYF. Here the CDR3 DNA reads TGCAGTGCTAGAGATCTAGGCAGCTCCTACGAGCAGTACTTC.

The CDR3: CASRQGWTANTGELFF. The CDR3 bases are TGTGCCAGTAGGCAGGGTTGGACAGCCAACACCGGGGAGCTGTTTTTT. V is TRBV19 and J is TRBJ2-2, with a tentative D call TRBD1 (6 bases). The germline V gene has CDR1 LNHDA and CDR2 SQIVND (reference sequence). The V gene lost 6 bases and the J gene lost 2 bases, with 16 bases spanning the gap. The CDR3 has 16 residues.

This chain uses TRBV7-2 with TRBJ2-3; tentatively, D is TRBD1 (6 bases). V dropped 5 bases and J dropped 1 base, with 13 bases sitting between them. From germline, CDR1 is SGHTA and CDR2 FQGNSA. This CDR3 spans 15 amino acids. CDR3 protein: CASSLGDIGTDTQYF. DNA of the CDR3: TGTGCCAGCAGCCTAGGGGACATTGGCACAGATACGCAGTATTTT.

The chain links TRBV7-2 to TRBJ1-1; D is undetermined. CDR3 length: 14 residues. Germline CDR1 and CDR2: SGHTA and FQGNSA. V was clipped by 5 bases and J by 0 bases, with 10 bases between them. CDR3 sequence (DNA): TGTGCCAGCAGCCCCGTGGTAATGAACACTGAAGCTTTCTTT. Amino acid sequence: CASSPVVMNTEAFF.

The chain combines TRBV10-3 with TRBJ2-1; the D call may be TRBD1 or TRBD2 (5 bases each). The CDR3 runs 15 residues. The V end lost 0 bases, the J end lost 3 bases, and 9 bases lay between the germline ends. Germline V lookup: CDR1 ENHRY, CDR2 SYGVKD. CDR3 protein: CAISESGPGYNEQFF. In DNA, the CDR3 is TGTGCCATCAGTGAGTCGGGACCCGGCTACAATGAGCAGTTCTTC.

This clonotype has just one count. The V and J genes are TRBV20-1 and TRBJ2-6; D gene ambiguous. CDR1 DFQATT and CDR2 SNEGSKA come from the germline V gene (reference sequence). The CDR3 is 14 residues long. The V and J ends lost 3 bases and 4 bases respectively, with 10 bases between them. CDR3: CSASVPWGANVLTF. The CDR3 DNA sequence: TGCAGTGCTAGTGTCCCCTGGGGGGCCAACGTCCTGACTTTC.

The V call is TRBV3-1, the J call TRBJ1-1, with D perhaps TRBD1 (6 bases). The germline V gene has CDR1 LGHDT and CDR2 YNNKEL (reference sequence). There are 15 residues in the CDR3. Trimming cost V 4 bases and J 2 bases, with 14 bases left between them. This chain's CDR3 is CASSPDSPPNTEAFF. For the CDR3, the DNA is TGTGCCAGCAGCCCGGACAGTCCCCCCAACACTGAAGCTTTCTTT.

The rearrangement uses TRBV20-1 and TRBJ1-1; no firm D call. V was pared by 0 bases and J by 5 bases, with 10 bases between. Germline V gene data show CDR1 as DFQATT and CDR2 as SNEGSKA (reference sequence). This CDR3 comprises 13 residues. The CDR3 coding sequence is TGCAGTGCTAGAGAACGGGGAGAGACTGAAGCTTTCTTT. It is translated as CSARERGETEAFF.

The chain employs TRBV7-9 and TRBJ2-7, with no clear D. The length of the CDR3 is 16 residues. The ends were cut back, 2 bases at V and 3 bases at J, with 17 bases in the middle. Germline V gene lookup returns CDR1 SEHNR and CDR2 FQNEAQ (reference sequence). The CDR3 sequence is CASSLFKGPLFYEQYF. The CDR3 nucleotides are TGTGCCAGCAGCTTATTCAAGGGCCCACTTTTCTACGAGCAGTACTTC.

The rearrangement links TRBV11-1 to TRBJ2-3, with TRBD1 as a possible D gene (6 bases). The CDR3 covers 15 residues. Trimming took off 5 bases at V and 0 bases at J, with 12 bases between the two ends. Per germline, CDR1 SGHAT and CDR2 FQDESV (reference sequence). CDR3 loop: CASSSRDTSTDTQYF. DNA of the CDR3: TGTGCCAGCAGCAGCCGGGACACTAGCACAGATACGCAGTATTTT.

The chain has TRBV4-1 and TRBJ1-2; D is uncertain. Germline CDR1 and CDR2: MGHRA and YSYEKL. V lost 0 bases to trimming and J lost 3 bases, with 11 bases between them. CDR3 size: 15 residues. The CDR3 bases are TGCGCCAGCAGCCAAGATACAGCCCCTTACTATGGCTACACCTTC. It translates to CASSQDTAPYYGYTF.

This clonotype appeared a few times. The chain employs TRBV25-1 and TRBJ1-2, with TRBD1 matching over 7 bases. The V gene end was trimmed by 5 bases and the J gene end by 4 bases; junction bases not matched to a gene: 7. Germline loops: CDR1 MGHDK, CDR2 SYGVNS. This CDR3 has 14 amino acids. The CDR3 DNA reads as TGTGCCAGCAGTCCTTCGACAGGGACCTATGGCTACACCTTC. The encoded protein is CASSPSTGTYGYTF.

CDR3 protein: CASSPPENYGYTF. CDR3 DNA sequence: TGTGCCAGCTCACCACCAGAGAACTATGGCTACACCTTC. The rearrangement joins TRBV18 to TRBJ1-2; D unresolved. CDR3 length: 13 amino acids. CDR1 and CDR2 (germline): KGHSH, LQKENI. With 0 bases removed from V and 2 bases from J, the gap between germline ends came to 4 bases.

This clonotype was counted a few times. The V call is TRBV27, the J call TRBJ2-3; D is unclear. The germline V gene has CDR1 MNHEY and CDR2 SMNVEV (reference sequence). Trimming removed 3 bases from V and 7 bases from J, with 11 bases in between. The CDR3 sequence is 13 residues long. CDR3 loop: CASSFSTLNTQYF. DNA of the CDR3: TGTGCCAGCAGTTTTTCCACCCTAAATACGCAGTATTTT.

This rearrangement joins TRBV18 to TRBJ2-7; TRBD1 aligns across 7 bases. Germline CDR1 and CDR2: KGHSH and LQKENI. V trimming: 6 bases; J trimming: 1 base; junction bases outside the gene matches: 9. There are 15 residues in the CDR3. CDR3 nucleotide sequence: TGTGCCAGCTCCTCCGAACCACAGGGGTCCTACGAGCAGTACTTC. Its protein is CASSSEPQGSYEQYF.

The chain is built from TRBV20-1 and TRBJ2-7; D is uncertain. The CDR3 is 14 residues long. Trimming stripped 4 bases from V and 4 bases from J, with 17 bases between. Germline-derived CDR1 and CDR2 are DFQATT and SNEGSKA (reference sequence). DNA for the CDR3: TGCAGTGCTAATCTCCTCGGTGAACCTTACGAGCAGTACTTC. Encoded protein: CSANLLGEPYEQYF.

The chain uses TRBV14 and TRBJ2-7, with 9 bases that match TRBD2. Trimming took 4 bases from V and 3 from J; bases not matched to a gene: 10. The length of the CDR3 is 16 residues. CDR1 is SGHDN and CDR2 is FVKESK in the germline V gene. Here the CDR3 DNA reads TGTGCCAGCAGCCCTAACCTAGCGGGAAAGAGCTACGAGCAGTACTTC. The encoded protein is CASSPNLAGKSYEQYF.

This clonotype has more than one count but fewer than ten. Written as DNA, the CDR3 is TGTGCCAGCAGCCGTTCGGGACTAGATGAGACCCAGTACTTC. This sequence encodes CASSRSGLDETQYF. The chain carries TRBV7-7 and TRBJ2-5; TRBD2 matches at 8 bases. The CDR3 loop spans 14 amino acids. The J segment lost 5 bases and the V segment lost 5 bases, leaving 7 bases of the junction unmatched. Germline loops: CDR1 SSHAT, CDR2 FNYEAQ (reference sequence). Together with reference TRBV7-7 and TRBJ2-5, the CDR3 gives the full variable domain: GAGVSQSPRYKVTKRGQDVTLRCDPISSHATLYWYQQALGQGPEFLTYFNYEAQPDKSGLPSDRFSAERPEGSISTLTIQRTEQRDSAMYRCASSRSGLDETQYFGPGTRLLVL.

The chain is built from TRBV12-3 or TRBV12-4 and TRBJ1-2; maybe TRBD1 (6 bases). This CDR3 has 15 residues. V shed 6 bases and J shed 1 base, with 15 bases lying between them. In DNA form, the CDR3 reads TGTGCCAGCAGGGATGGACAGAATTATAACTATGGCTACACCTTC. Amino acid sequence: CASRDGQNYNYGYTF.

Worth noting for this clonotype: The junction shows a germline mismatch at one end, possibly a read error. This chain uses TRBV27 with TRBJ2-5, with TRBD2 as a possible D gene (6 bases). The CDR3 runs 16 residues. From germline, CDR1 is MNHEY and CDR2 SMNVEV (reference sequence). CDR3 in amino acids: CTSSLSWGEVQETQYF. CDR3 DNA: TGCACCAGCAGTTTATCGTGGGGGGAGGTCCAAGAGACCCAGTACTTC.

The table lists this clonotype with a few counts. The chain recombines TRBV6-1 with TRBJ1-6; D is undetermined. Germline V gives CDR1 MNHNS, CDR2 SASEGT. The V gene lost 7 bases and the J gene lost 8 bases, with 12 bases spanning the gap. This CDR3 region has 13 residues. CDR3 DNA sequence: TGTGCCAGCACTGTAACGTCCGATTCACCCCTCCACTTT. Its protein product is CASTVTSDSPLHF.

The CDR3 nucleotides read TGTGCCAGCAGTTACGGGGCGGGAACGCAGTTCTTC. Protein: CASSYGAGTQFF. The V gene is TRBV6-5, the J gene TRBJ2-1, with D perhaps matching TRBD2 (6 bases). V lost 2 bases, J lost 12 bases, and 11 bases lay in between. The CDR3 totals 12 residues. CDR1 is MNHEY and CDR2 is SVGAGI in the germline V gene.

This clonotype was seen just once. The chain couples TRBV28 to TRBJ2-1; a weak D match, TRBD1 (5 bases). The CDR3 extends over 16 amino acids. Trimming shortened V by 5 bases and J by 0 bases, and 14 bases separated the two germline ends. Germline CDR1 reads MDHEN; CDR2 reads SYDVKM. Here the CDR3 DNA reads TGTGCCAGCAGTCTCGCCCAGGGAATCTCCTACAATGAGCAGTTCTTC. Amino acid sequence: CASSLAQGISYNEQFF.